These 7 T cell receptor beta chains were all obtained from the same sample, sequenced in a study of shared clonotypes between healthy human individuals. Here immunoSEQ multiplex PCR was the method, and the copy in TCRdb shows in-frame clones only, minus some. The sample carries almost 750,000 clones, over 55% recorded once. The sequenced material came from memory CD4+ T cells sorted from blood. Subset: CD45RA-negative fraction. The receptors were sampled from a woman aged 25-40 years in good health.

The chain employs TRBV7-3 and TRBJ2-2; 7 positions match TRBD1. With 2 bases clipped from V and 3 bases from J, the junction kept 0 bases outside the gene matches. This CDR3 is 14 amino acids long. Germline V lookup: CDR1 SGHTA, CDR2 FQGTGA. Written as DNA, the CDR3 is TGTGCCAGCAGCTTAGACAGGGACACCGGGGAGCTGTTTTTT. This translates into CASSLDRDTGELFF.

The chain recombines TRBV11-2 with TRBJ1-5, with 8 bases matching TRBD1. Germline CDR1 is SGHAT and CDR2 is FQNNGV. Trimming at V came to 3 bases and at J to 11 bases, leaving 0 bases not matched to a gene. The CDR3 loop spans 11 amino acids. CDR3 bases: TGTGCCAGCAGCTTGACAGGGGCCCAGCATTTT. Translating gives CASSLTGAQHF.

CDR3 amino acids: CASSLGWSGWSSYEQYF. In nucleotides, the CDR3 is TGTGCCAGCAGCTTAGGATGGTCGGGCTGGAGCTCCTACGAGCAGTACTTC. This chain connects TRBV11-2 to TRBJ2-7; the D is unclear. The CDR3 totals 17 residues. Trimming shortened V by 1 base and J by 0 bases, and 16 bases separated the two germline ends. Germline CDR1 reads SGHAT; CDR2 reads FQNNGV. Together with reference TRBV11-2 and TRBJ2-7, the CDR3 gives the full variable domain: EAGVAQSPRYKIIEKRQSVAFWCNPISGHATLYWYQQILGQGPKLLIQFQNNGVVDDSQLPKDRFSAERLKGVDSTLKIQPAKLEDSAVYLCASSLGWSGWSSYEQYFGPGTRLTVT.

V usage is TRBV4-1 and J usage is TRBJ1-3; no clear D gene. This CDR3 is 13 amino acids long. The V end lost 1 base, the J end lost 4 bases, and 5 bases lay between the germline ends. Germline loops: CDR1 MGHRA, CDR2 YSYEKL. For the CDR3, the DNA is TGCGCCAGCAGCCAAGTCTCGGGAAACACCATATATTTT. It yields the protein CASSQVSGNTIYF.

This chain links TRBV11-2 with TRBJ1-5, with 11 bases identical to TRBD1. CDR3 length: 17 residues. The V segment lost 5 bases and the J segment 1 base; nucleotides outside the gene matches: 7. From germline, CDR1 is SGHAT and CDR2 FQNNGV. CDR3 coding DNA: TGTGCCAGCAGCCCCGAAGGACAGGGGGCCAGCAATCAGCCCCAGCATTTT. Translated, it gives CASSPEGQGASNQPQHF.

The V and J genes are TRBV10-2 and TRBJ1-4; the D gene is possibly TRBD1 (5 bases). The CDR3 is 14 residues long. Germline V CDR1 and CDR2: WSHSY, SAAADI. Trimming left V 6 bases short and J 5 bases short, with 13 bases between. Here the CDR3 reads CASRGVGGNEKLFF. In nucleotides, the CDR3 is TGCGCCAGCAGGGGAGTGGGGGGAAATGAAAAACTGTTTTTT.

The chain combines TRBV2 with TRBJ1-2; D is unclear. CDR1 is SNHLY and CDR2 is FYNNEI in the germline V gene. The CDR3 consists of 13 residues. Trimming removed 6 bases from V and 2 bases from J, with 10 bases in between. CDR3 residues: CASSQVPNYGYTF. In DNA, the CDR3 is TGTGCCAGCAGCCAGGTTCCCAACTATGGCTACACCTTC.